The 21 T cell receptor beta chains below come from one sample, sequenced in a study of shared clonotypes between healthy human individuals. Produced via immunoSEQ multiplex PCR; TCRdb's table is partial and in-frame only. The profile shows millions of clones, over 90% of them singletons. Sequenced sample: naive CD4+ T cells from PBMCs. Sample subset: CD45RA+ positively selected. All receptors derive from a young man in good health. Some clones in this sample may be carry-over from other donors' samples.

The chain recombines TRBV5-1 with TRBJ2-3; D call uncertain. V was cut by 2 bases and J by 0 bases, with 10 bases left in between. CDR3 length equals 15 residues. Germline V gene lookup returns CDR1 SGHRS and CDR2 YFSETQ. CDR3 coding DNA: TGCGCCAGCAGCTTTGTTACGGGTAGCACAGATACGCAGTATTTT. Translating gives CASSFVTGSTDTQYF.

As regards this clone: The sample contains more than one DNA sequence encoding this CDR3. The chain has TRBV5-1 and TRBJ1-1, with a possible D match to TRBD1 (5 bases). Deletions cut 0 bases from V and 5 bases from J, with 11 bases between. The CDR3 is 14 residues long. CDR1 and CDR2 (germline): SGHRS, YFSETQ. The CDR3 region has the DNA TGCGCCAGCAGCTTGGGAGGGGCGGGGACTGAAGCTTTCTTT. Protein sequence: CASSLGGAGTEAFF.

V usage is TRBV7-3 and J usage is TRBJ2-1; tentatively, D is TRBD1 (6 bases). The V end lost 7 bases, the J end lost 9 bases, and 25 bases lay between the germline ends. CDR3 length: 16 amino acids. Germline CDR1 SGHTA, CDR2 FQGTGA. DNA of the CDR3: TGTGCCAGCAACAACCCCGGGACACGGGCGAATAGTGAGCAGTTCTTC. Amino acids: CASNNPGTRANSEQFF.

This sequence joins TRBV5-6 and TRBJ2-5; D is ambiguous. With 7 bases removed from V and 5 bases from J, the gap between germline ends came to 18 bases. CDR3 length: 14 residues. Germline CDR1 reads SGHDT; CDR2 reads YYEEEE. CDR3 DNA sequence: TGTGCCAGCCGCCTGAGTTCCCGCTCGGAGACCCAGTACTTC. Translation gives CASRLSSRSETQYF.

This clone was picked up one time. This sample also contains other DNA sequences that code for the same CDR3. The chain couples TRBV19 to TRBJ2-5; D could derive from TRBD1 or TRBD2 (5 bases each). Trimming took off 3 bases at V and 5 bases at J, with 10 bases between the two ends. Germline V lookup: CDR1 LNHDA, CDR2 SQIVND (reference sequence). The CDR3 has 13 residues. In DNA, the CDR3 is TGTGCCAGTAGTATTGGGGGAAGGGAGACCCAGTACTTC. Its translation is CASSIGGRETQYF.

This chain links TRBV6-5 with TRBJ2-2, with 9 bases matching TRBD1. Germline V CDR1 and CDR2: MNHEY, SVGAGI. This CDR3 spans 12 amino acids. With 6 bases clipped from V and 15 bases from J, the junction kept 8 bases outside the gene matches. In nucleotides, the CDR3 is TGTGCCAGCAGGGACCGGGACAGGGTGATGTTTTTT. Protein: CASRDRDRVMFF.

The chain has TRBV7-2 and TRBJ2-1; the D gene could be TRBD1 or TRBD2 (5 bases each). Germline assignment: CDR1 SGHTA and CDR2 FQGNSA. The CDR3 runs to 13 residues. Trimming took off 5 bases at V and 12 bases at J, with 17 bases between the two ends. The chain's CDR3 is CASSRTGTRGQFF. In DNA, the CDR3 is TGTGCCAGCAGCCGCACGGGGACCCGTGGGCAGTTCTTC.

V gene TRBV29-1 combines with J gene TRBJ2-6; 7 positions agree with TRBD1. V dropped 5 bases and J dropped 3; count of bases not matched to a gene: 4. The germline V gene has CDR1 SQVTM and CDR2 ANQGSEA. The CDR3 consists of 14 residues. CDR3 in amino acids: CSVPDRVGANVLTF. CDR3 DNA sequence: TGCAGCGTTCCAGACAGGGTTGGGGCCAACGTCCTGACTTTC.

V and J are TRBV29-1 and TRBJ2-5; TRBD1 agrees at 8 bases. The junction had 6 bases not matched to a gene; V was cut back by 1 base and J by 5 bases. The CDR3 has 14 residues. CDR1 is SQVTM, CDR2 ANQGSEA, per germline. This CDR3 is CSVEGGQVLETQYF. The DNA of the CDR3 is TGCAGCGTTGAAGGGGGACAGGTGCTGGAGACCCAGTACTTC. Full variable domain (remainder filled in from reference TRBV29-1 and TRBJ2-5): SAVISQKPSRDICQRGTSLTIQCQVDSQVTMMFWYRQQPGQSLTLIATANQGSEATYESGFVIDKFPISRPNLTFSTLTVSNMSPEDSSIYLCSVEGGQVLETQYFGPGTRLLVL.

The chain carries TRBV27 and TRBJ2-7, with 10 positions matching TRBD1. Germline CDR1 is MNHEY and CDR2 is SMNVEV (reference sequence). The CDR3 contains 15 residues. The V gene end was trimmed by 6 bases and the J gene end by 3 bases; junction bases not matched to a gene: 8. The CDR3 loop reads CASSRPDRGLYEQYF. The CDR3 DNA sequence: TGTGCCAGCAGCCGACCCGACAGGGGGCTCTACGAGCAGTACTTC.

This chain connects TRBV11-2 to TRBJ1-2; possible D gene TRBD1, 6 bases. Germline assignment: CDR1 SGHAT and CDR2 FQNNGV. The V end lost 5 bases, the J end lost 5 bases, and 18 bases lay between the germline ends. The CDR3 has 15 amino acids. The CDR3 sequence: CASSLIYRAEYGYTF. The CDR3 DNA sequence: TGTGCCAGCAGCCTAATCTACAGGGCTGAATATGGCTACACCTTC.

The CDR3 sequence: CASSTGSRNEKLFF. The CDR3 bases are TGTGCCAGCAGTACCGGGAGTCGAAATGAAAAACTGTTTTTT. V usage is TRBV2 and J usage is TRBJ1-4; D not resolved. CDR1 and CDR2 (germline): SNHLY, FYNNEI. Trimming pared 5 bases from V and 5 bases from J, leaving 12 bases between. This CDR3 is built from 14 residues. Full variable domain (rest looked up from reference TRBV2 and TRBJ1-4): EPEVTQTPSHQVTQMGQEVILRCVPISNHLYFYWYRQILGQKVEFLVSFYNNEISEKSEIFDDQFSVERPDGSNFTLKIRSTKLEDSAMYFCASSTGSRNEKLFFGSGTQLSVL.

The chain uses TRBV19 and TRBJ2-2, with a tentative D call TRBD2 (5 bases). Germline CDR1 LNHDA, CDR2 SQIVND (reference sequence). The CDR3 loop spans 16 amino acids. Trimming stripped 1 base from V and 4 bases from J, with 13 bases between. The CDR3 protein is CASSIGEGRGTGELFF. CDR3 coding DNA: TGTGCCAGTAGTATAGGCGAGGGCCGGGGCACCGGGGAGCTGTTTTTT. Looking up the rest from reference TRBV19 and TRBJ2-2 gives the full variable domain: DGGITQSPKYLFRKEGQNVTLSCEQNLNHDAMYWYRQDPGQGLRLIYYSQIVNDFQKGDIAEGYSVSREKKESFPLTVTSAQKNPTAFYLCASSIGEGRGTGELFFGEGSRLTVL.

The chain's CDR3 is CASSLVRGTSGGITGELFF. DNA for the CDR3: TGTGCCAGCAGCTTAGTCCGCGGAACTAGCGGGGGCATCACCGGGGAGCTGTTTTTT. This chain joins TRBV7-6 and TRBJ2-2, with 11 bases aligning to TRBD2. Trimming cost V 1 base and J 4 bases; bases outside gene matches: 11. Germline assignment: CDR1 SGHVS and CDR2 FNYEAQ. The CDR3 has 19 amino acids.

CDR3 nucleotides: TGTGCCAGCAGCCAACAGACAGGGGCAGGTCAGCCCCAGCATTTT. Translating gives CASSQQTGAGQPQHF. J is TRBJ1-5 and V is TRBV4-2; 8 positions agree with TRBD1. The V segment lost 2 bases and the J segment 6 bases; nucleotides outside the gene matches: 6. Germline values: CDR1 LGHNA, CDR2 YNFKEQ. The CDR3 spans 15 residues.

CDR3 residues: CASSRLLGGPTDTQYF. CDR3 DNA: TGTGCCAGCAGCCGCCTCTTGGGAGGGCCAACAGATACGCAGTATTTT. The V and J genes are TRBV7-6 and TRBJ2-3; 7 bases fit TRBD2. Germline CDR1 is SGHVS and CDR2 is FNYEAQ. This CDR3 is 16 amino acids long. V trimming: 5 bases; J trimming: 3 bases; junction bases outside the gene matches: 11.

As to this clone: In the same sample, other DNA sequences code for this CDR3. This chain connects TRBV6-5 to TRBJ2-3; D is unresolved. The length of the CDR3 is 13 residues. Germline values: CDR1 MNHEY, CDR2 SVGAGI. V lost 2 bases, J lost 4 bases, and 7 bases lay in between. The CDR3: CASSYRSSDTQYF. CDR3 DNA sequence: TGTGCCAGCAGTTACCGATCCTCAGATACGCAGTATTTT.

V is TRBV7-9 and J is TRBJ1-2; no reliable D call. The CDR3 consists of 13 residues. V was cut by 0 bases and J by 6 bases, with 8 bases left in between. Germline V gene sequence: CDR1 SEHNR, CDR2 FQNEAQ (reference sequence). The CDR3 bases are TGTGCCAGCAGCTTAGCGGCAGAGGATGGCTACACCTTC. Amino acid sequence: CASSLAAEDGYTF.

The V call is TRBV10-3, the J call TRBJ2-1, with D possibly TRBD2 on 6 matching bases. Per the germline V gene, CDR1 is ENHRY and CDR2 is SYGVKD. This CDR3 is 17 amino acids long. Trimming left V 0 bases short and J 2 bases short, with 14 bases between. Written as DNA, the CDR3 is TGTGCCATCAGTGAGTCTGGACTAAAAGGGACCTACAATGAGCAGTTCTTC. Encoded protein: CAISESGLKGTYNEQFF.

This clone was seen just once. V is TRBV5-8 and J is TRBJ1-1; D gene unclear. Deletions cut 0 bases from V and 1 base from J, with 13 bases between. The CDR3 is made up of 16 amino acids. CDR1 SGHTS and CDR2 YDEGEE come from the germline V gene. CDR3 coding DNA: TGTGCCAGCAGCTTGGCGCGCGGGGTGGGGAACACTGAAGCTTTCTTT. Translated, it gives CASSLARGVGNTEAFF.

The chain couples TRBV27 to TRBJ2-2; TRBD1 matches 9 bases. CDR3 length: 14 amino acids. Germline CDR1 MNHEY, CDR2 SMNVEV (reference sequence). J lost 5 bases, V lost 3 bases, and 1 base had no gene match. In DNA, the CDR3 is TGTGCCAGCAGTTTTGGGACAGGGACCGGGGAGCTGTTTTTT. Translated: CASSFGTGTGELFF.